These 2 T cell receptor beta chains were all obtained from the same sample, sequenced in a study of beta chain features in type 1 diabetes. Every bit of the isolated RNA underwent reverse transcription, so sequencing read expressed TCRB transcripts. Measured with immunoSEQ multiplex PCR; TCRdb has only the in-frame clones, and not every one. The sample has about 360,000 clones; around 13% are singletons. The sample comprised naive CD4+ T cells from blood. The source of these receptors is a man aged 18 to 35 in good health.

This clone was counted a few times. V gene TRBV29-1 combines with J gene TRBJ2-7, with 7 bases aligning to TRBD1. From germline, CDR1 is SQVTM and CDR2 ANQGSEA. This CDR3 has 13 amino acids. V trimming: 3 bases; J trimming: 3 bases; junction bases outside the gene matches: 5. The CDR3 reads CSVEGQRGYEQYF. The CDR3, as DNA: TGCAGCGTTGAGGGACAGCGAGGCTACGAGCAGTACTTC.

The chain couples TRBV18 to TRBJ1-1; no clear D. Deletions cut 6 bases from V and 3 bases from J, with 8 bases between. This CDR3 spans 12 amino acids. Germline lookup yields CDR1 KGHSH and CDR2 LQKENI. This CDR3 reads CASSKEDTEAFF. CDR3 bases: TGTGCCAGCTCCAAGGAGGACACTGAAGCTTTCTTT.